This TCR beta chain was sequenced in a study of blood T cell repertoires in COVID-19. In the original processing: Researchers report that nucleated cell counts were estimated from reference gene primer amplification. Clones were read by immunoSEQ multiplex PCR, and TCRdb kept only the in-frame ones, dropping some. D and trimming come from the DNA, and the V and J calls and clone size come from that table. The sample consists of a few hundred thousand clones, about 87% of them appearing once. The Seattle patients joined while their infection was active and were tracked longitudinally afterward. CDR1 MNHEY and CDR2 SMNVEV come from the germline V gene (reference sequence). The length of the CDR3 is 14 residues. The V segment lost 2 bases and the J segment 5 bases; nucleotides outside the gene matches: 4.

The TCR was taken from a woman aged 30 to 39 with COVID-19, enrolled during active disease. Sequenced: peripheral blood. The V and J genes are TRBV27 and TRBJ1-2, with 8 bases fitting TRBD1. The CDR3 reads CASSLQQGAYGYTF. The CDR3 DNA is TGTGCCAGCAGTTTACAGCAGGGGGCGTATGGCTACACCTTC.